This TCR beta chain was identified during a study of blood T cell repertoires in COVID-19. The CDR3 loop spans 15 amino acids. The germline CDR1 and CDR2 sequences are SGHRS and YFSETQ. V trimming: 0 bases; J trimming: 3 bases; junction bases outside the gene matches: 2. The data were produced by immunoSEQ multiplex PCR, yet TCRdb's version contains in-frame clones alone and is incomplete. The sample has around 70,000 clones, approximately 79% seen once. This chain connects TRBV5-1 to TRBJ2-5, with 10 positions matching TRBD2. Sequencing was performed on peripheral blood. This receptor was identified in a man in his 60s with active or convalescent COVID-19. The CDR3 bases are TGCGCCAGCAGCTTGGGGCTAGCGGGAGAAGAGACCCAGTACTTC. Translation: CASSLGLAGEETQYF.